This T cell receptor (beta chain) was found in a study of T cells in localized non-small cell lung cancer. The germline gives CDR1 KGHSH, CDR2 LQKENI. The CDR3 is made up of 14 amino acids. Trimming removed 3 bases from V and 2 bases from J; junction bases left unmatched: 3. TCRdb keeps only in-frame clones here, not all; method: immunoSEQ multiplex PCR. This table has about 1,500 clones, around 32% appearing once. General study findings and limits: As only one tumor region underwent sequencing, heterogeneity remains possible. Appearance in adjacent lung was seen for a median around 61 of the top 100 tumor clones.

Regarding this clone: The antigen remains undetermined.

The material was normal lung tissue next to the tumor, obtained before any cancer treatment. The clonotype comes from a male donor at least 60 years old with stage II squamous cell lung carcinoma. The rearrangement uses TRBV18 and TRBJ2-5, with 7 bases matching TRBD2. The CDR3 coding sequence is TGTGCCAGCTCACCGGCTAGCGGTCAAGAGACCCAGTACTTC. Its translation: CASSPASGQETQYF.